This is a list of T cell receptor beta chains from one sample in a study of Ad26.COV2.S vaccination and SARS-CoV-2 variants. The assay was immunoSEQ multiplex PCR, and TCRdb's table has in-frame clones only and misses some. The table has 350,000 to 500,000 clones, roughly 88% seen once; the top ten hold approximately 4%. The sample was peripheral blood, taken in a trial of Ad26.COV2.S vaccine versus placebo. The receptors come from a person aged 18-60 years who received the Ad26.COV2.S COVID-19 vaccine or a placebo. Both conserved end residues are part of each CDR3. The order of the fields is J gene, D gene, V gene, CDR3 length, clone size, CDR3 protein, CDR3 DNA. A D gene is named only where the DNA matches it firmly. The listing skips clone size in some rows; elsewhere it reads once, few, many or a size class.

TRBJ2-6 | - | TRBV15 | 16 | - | CATSRDRGSGANVLTF | TGTGCCACCAGCAGAGATCGCGGTTCCGGGGCCAACGTCCTGACTTTC
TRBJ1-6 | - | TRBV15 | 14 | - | CATSRGDITSPLHF | TGTGCCACCAGCAGAGGGGACATTACTTCACCCCTCCACTTT
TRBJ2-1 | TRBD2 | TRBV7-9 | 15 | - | CASSLGGGSYNEQFF | TGTGCCAGCAGCTTAGGCGGGGGTTCCTACAATGAGCAGTTCTTC
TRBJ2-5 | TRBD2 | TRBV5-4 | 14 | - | CASSLRAGGETQYF | TGTGCCAGCAGCTTGAGGGCGGGGGGGGAGACCCAGTACTTC
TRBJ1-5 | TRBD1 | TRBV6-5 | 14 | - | CASRGQGADGPQHF | TGTGCCAGCAGGGGACAGGGGGCGGACGGGCCCCAGCATTTT
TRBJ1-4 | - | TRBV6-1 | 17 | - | CASSELGNLATNEKLFF | TGTGCCAGCAGTGAACTGGGTAATTTAGCAACTAATGAAAAACTGTTTTTT
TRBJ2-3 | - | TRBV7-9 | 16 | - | CASSGWDTTSTDTQYF | TGTGCCAGCAGCGGTTGGGACACCACTAGCACAGATACGCAGTATTTT
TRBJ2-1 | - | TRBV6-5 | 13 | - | CASSYSTLGEQFF | TGTGCCAGCAGTTACTCGACCCTCGGGGAGCAGTTCTTC
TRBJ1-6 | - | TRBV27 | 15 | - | CASSLRGQVNSPLHF | TGTGCCAGCAGTTTGCGGGGACAAGTAAATTCACCCCTCCACTTT
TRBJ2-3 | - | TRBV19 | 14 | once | CASTIGTSTDTQYF | TGTGCCAGTACCATAGGGACTAGCACAGATACGCAGTATTTT
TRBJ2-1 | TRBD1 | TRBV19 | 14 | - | CASSRDRVYNEQFF | TGTGCCAGTAGTCGGGACAGGGTCTACAATGAGCAGTTCTTC
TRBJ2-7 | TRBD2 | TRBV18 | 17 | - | CASSHLTSGGASYEQYF | TGTGCCAGCTCACACCTAACTAGCGGGGGGGCCTCCTACGAGCAGTACTTC
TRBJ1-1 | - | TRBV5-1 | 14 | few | CASSLVPGNTEAFF | TGCGCCAGCAGCTTGGTTCCAGGGAACACTGAAGCTTTCTTT
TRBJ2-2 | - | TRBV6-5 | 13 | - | CASLSWGTGELFF | TGTGCCAGCCTCTCTTGGGGTACCGGGGAGCTGTTTTTT
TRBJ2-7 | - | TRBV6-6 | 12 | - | CASSYRGYEQYF | TGTGCCAGCAGTTACCGGGGTTACGAGCAGTACTTC
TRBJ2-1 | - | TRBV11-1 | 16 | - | CASSPLTGSSYNEQFF | TGTGCCAGCAGCCCGCTCACGGGGTCCTCCTACAATGAGCAGTTCTTC
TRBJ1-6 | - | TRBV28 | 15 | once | CASSKGPLRVSPLHF | TGTGCCAGCAGTAAAGGACCCTTGAGGGTTTCACCCCTCCACTTT
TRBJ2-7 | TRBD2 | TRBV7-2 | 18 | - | CASSYSLSSGGQPYEQYF | TGTGCCAGCAGCTACAGCCTTTCTAGCGGGGGGCAACCCTACGAGCAGTACTTC